This TCR beta chain was obtained from a study of cytomegalovirus exposure and HLA in healthy donors. As concerns this clone: Its antigen is not known.

The study's findings and limits: Rare TCR sequences predominated, though certain public TCRs were found in many donors.

13 Jbeta primers and 60 Vbeta primers were used for the PCR. Sequenced by immunoSEQ multiplex PCR; TCRdb stores in-frame clones only, minus some. The data hold some 100,000 clones, with less than 80% observed a single time. CDR1 and CDR2 from the germline V gene are MGHRA and YSYEKL. This CDR3 has 16 amino acids. Trimming left V 1 base short and J 8 bases short, with 17 bases between. The chain couples TRBV4-1 to TRBJ1-4; D ambiguous. Sequenced input: PBMCs. The sequence was obtained from a man aged 40-55 years in good health and CMV-seronegative. DNA of the CDR3: TGCGCCAGCAGCCAAGGGGTCCAATTTCGAGGGGAAAAACTGTTTTTT. This sequence encodes CASSQGVQFRGEKLFF.